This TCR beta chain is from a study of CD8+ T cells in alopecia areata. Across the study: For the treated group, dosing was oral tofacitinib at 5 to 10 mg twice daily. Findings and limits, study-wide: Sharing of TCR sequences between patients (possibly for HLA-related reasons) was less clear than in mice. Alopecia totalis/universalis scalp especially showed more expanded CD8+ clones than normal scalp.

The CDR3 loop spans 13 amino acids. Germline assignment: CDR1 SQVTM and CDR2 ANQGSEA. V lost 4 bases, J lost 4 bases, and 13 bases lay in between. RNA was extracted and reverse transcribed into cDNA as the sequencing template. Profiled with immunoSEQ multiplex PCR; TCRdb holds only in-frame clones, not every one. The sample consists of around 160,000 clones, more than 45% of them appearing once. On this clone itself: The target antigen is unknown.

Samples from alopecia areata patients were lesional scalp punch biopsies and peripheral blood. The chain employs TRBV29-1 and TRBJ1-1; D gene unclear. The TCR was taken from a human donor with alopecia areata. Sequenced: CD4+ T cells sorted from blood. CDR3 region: CSVVAPMSTEAFF. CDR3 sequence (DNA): TGCAGCGTTGTCGCGCCTATGAGCACTGAAGCTTTCTTT. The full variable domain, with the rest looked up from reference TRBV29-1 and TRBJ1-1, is SAVISQKPSRDICQRGTSLTIQCQVDSQVTMMFWYRQQPGQSLTLIATANQGSEATYESGFVIDKFPISRPNLTFSTLTVSNMSPEDSSIYLCSVVAPMSTEAFFGQGTRLTVV.